This T cell receptor (beta chain) is drawn from a study of a mutant IDH1 vaccine in newly diagnosed glioma. Study-level information: Patients underwent eight vaccinations, which took place in weeks 1, 3, 5, 7, 11, 15, 19 and 23. Study-level points and caveats: Immune responses induced by the vaccine were seen in 93.3% of patients, spanning multiple MHC alleles.

CDR1 is GTSNPN, CDR2 SVGIG, per germline (reference sequence). V was clipped by 4 bases and J by 3 bases, with 15 bases between them. The CDR3 runs to 14 residues. Some clones are missing from TCRdb's copy, which holds only in-frame ones; the method was immunoSEQ multiplex PCR. The repertoire holds around 78,000 clones, with roughly 85% as singletons. Specified time point: week 23, last vaccination. A single vaccine dose contained 300 ug of mutant IDH1 20-mer peptide, and topical imiquimod was used with it. Regarding this clone: Its cognate antigen is unknown.

Sequencing was performed on PBMCs, taken from a glioma patient whose treatment included an IDH1 peptide vaccine. This chain joins TRBV30 and TRBJ1-2; no reliable D call. The sequence was collected from a man aged 25 to 45 with glioma. Some clones in this sample may be carry-over from other donors' samples. As DNA, the CDR3 is TGTGCCTGGACCCCTTTCCCTTCTGACTATGGCTACACCTTC. Amino acid sequence: CAWTPFPSDYGYTF.